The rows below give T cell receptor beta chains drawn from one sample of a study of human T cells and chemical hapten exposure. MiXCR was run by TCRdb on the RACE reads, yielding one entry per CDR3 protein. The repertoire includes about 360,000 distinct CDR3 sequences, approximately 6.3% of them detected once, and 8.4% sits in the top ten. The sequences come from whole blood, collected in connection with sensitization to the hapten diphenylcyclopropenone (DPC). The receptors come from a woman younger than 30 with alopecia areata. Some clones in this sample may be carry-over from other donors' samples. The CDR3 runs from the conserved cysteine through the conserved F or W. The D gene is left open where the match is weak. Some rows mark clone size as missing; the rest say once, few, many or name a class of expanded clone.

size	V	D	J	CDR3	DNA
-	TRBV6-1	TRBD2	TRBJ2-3	CASSITGTSGGAVFLDTQYF	TGTGCCAGCAGTATTACCGGGACTAGCGGGGGGGCTGTATTTTTAGATACGCAGTATTTT
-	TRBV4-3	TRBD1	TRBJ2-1	CASSQDWTGAEQFF	TGCGCCAGCAGCCAAGATTGGACAGGAGCCGAGCAGTTCTTC
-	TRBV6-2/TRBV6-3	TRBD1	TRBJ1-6	CASSFRTGTLYNSPLHF	TGTGCCAGCAGTTTCCGGACAGGGACGCTCTATAATTCACCCCTCCACTTT
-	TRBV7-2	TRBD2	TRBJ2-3	CASSSRTSGYTDTQYF	TGTGCCAGCAGCTCGCGGACTAGCGGCTACACAGATACGCAGTATTTT
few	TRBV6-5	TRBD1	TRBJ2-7	CASRRGTGKINEQYF	TGTGCCAGCAGGAGGGGGACAGGGAAGATCAACGAGCAGTACTTC
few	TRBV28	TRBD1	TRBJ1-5	CASSLWGIRTGRSNQPQHF	TGTGCCAGCAGTTTATGGGGGATTCGGACAGGGAGGAGCAATCAGCCCCAGCATTTT
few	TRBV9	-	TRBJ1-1	CASSVDPSPNTEAFF	TGTGCCAGCAGCGTAGACCCGTCTCCGAACACTGAAGCTTTCTTT
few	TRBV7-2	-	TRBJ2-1	CASSQYQENEQFF	TGTGCCAGCAGCCAATATCAGGAGAATGAGCAGTTCTTC
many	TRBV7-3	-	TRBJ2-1	CASSLSGRGVSYNEQFF	TGTGCCAGCAGCTTATCGGGGCGGGGTGTCTCCTACAATGAGCAGTTCTTC
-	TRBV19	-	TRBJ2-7	CASKGGTADSYEQYF	TGTGCCAGTAAAGGCGGGACAGCCGACTCCTACGAGCAGTACTTC
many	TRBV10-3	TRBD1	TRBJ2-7	CAISDTGGSSYEQYF	TGTGCCATCAGTGACACAGGGGGCTCCTCCTACGAGCAGTACTTC
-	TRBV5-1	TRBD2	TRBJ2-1	CASSLGLSGMIDEQFF	TGCGCCAGCAGCTTGGGTCTTAGCGGGATGATCGATGAGCAGTTCTTC
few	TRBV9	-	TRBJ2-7	CASSGDIMGVEQYF	TGTGCCAGCAGCGGAGACATAATGGGGGTCGAGCAGTACTTC
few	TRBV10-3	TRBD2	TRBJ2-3	CAISERGGQDTQYF	TGTGCCATTTCTGAGCGGGGGGGCCAGGATACGCAGTATTTT
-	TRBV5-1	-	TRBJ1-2	CASSLGSTVIYGYTF	TGCGCCAGCAGCTTGGGCTCGACAGTCATTTATGGCTACACCTTC
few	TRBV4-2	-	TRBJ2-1	CASSPVGVSYNEQFF	TGTGCCAGCAGCCCCGTGGGGGTCTCCTACAATGAGCAGTTCTTC
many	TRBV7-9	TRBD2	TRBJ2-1	CAGQGGGNNEQFF	TGTGCCGGACAAGGCGGGGGGAACAATGAGCAGTTCTTC
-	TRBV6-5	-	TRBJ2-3	CASSYGTLRTDTQYF	TGTGCCAGCAGTTACGGGACCCTTAGGACAGATACGCAGTATTTT
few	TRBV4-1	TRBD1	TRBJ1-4	CASSQEGTGVATNEKLFF	TGCGCCAGCAGCCAAGAAGGGACAGGGGTGGCAACTAATGAAAAACTGTTTTTT
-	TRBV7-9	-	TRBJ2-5	CASSLSQYQETQYF	TGTGCCAGCAGCTTATCCCAGTACCAAGAGACCCAGTACTTC
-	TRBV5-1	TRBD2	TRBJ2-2	CASSRSGTSDVGELFF	TGCGCCAGCAGCCGGTCCGGGACTAGTGACGTCGGGGAGCTGTTTTTT
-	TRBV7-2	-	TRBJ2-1	CASSLAYSSYNEQFF	TGTGCCAGCAGCTTAGCGTACAGCTCCTACAATGAGCAGTTCTTC
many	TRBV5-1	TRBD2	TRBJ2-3	CASTEAGGSTDTQYF	TGCGCCAGCACGGAAGCGGGGGGTAGCACAGATACGCAGTATTTT
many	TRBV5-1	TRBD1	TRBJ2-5	CASSQGQGKETQYF	TGCGCCAGCAGCCAGGGACAGGGGAAAGAGACCCAGTACTTC
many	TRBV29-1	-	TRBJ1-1	CSVVSRASEAFF	TGCAGCGTTGTGTCCAGGGCCTCTGAAGCTTTCTTT
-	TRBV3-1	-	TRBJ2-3	CASSQGGGDTQYF	TGTGCCAGCAGCCAAGGGGGTGGAGATACGCAGTATTTT
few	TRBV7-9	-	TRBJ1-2	CAIKVNYGYTF	TGTGCCATCAAAGTGAACTATGGCTACACCTTC
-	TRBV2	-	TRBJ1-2	CARASNYGYTF	TGTGCCAGGGCGAGTAACTATGGCTACACCTTC
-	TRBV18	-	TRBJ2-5	CASSPEHGGQETQYF	TGTGCCAGCTCACCGGAGCATGGGGGACAAGAGACCCAGTACTTC
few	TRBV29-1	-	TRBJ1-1	CSVRGRMNTEAFF	TGCAGCGTTAGGGGCAGAATGAACACTGAAGCTTTCTTT
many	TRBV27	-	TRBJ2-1	CASSLGADPYNEQFF	TGTGCCAGCAGTTTAGGGGCGGACCCCTACAATGAGCAGTTCTTC
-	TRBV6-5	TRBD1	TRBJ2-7	CASSYRGQGAKYEQYF	TGTGCCAGCAGTTACCGAGGACAGGGGGCAAAATACGAGCAGTACTTC
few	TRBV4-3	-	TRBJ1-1	CASSQGLGAEAFF	TGCGCCAGCAGCCAAGGACTGGGCGCTGAAGCTTTCTTT
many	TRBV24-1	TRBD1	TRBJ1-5	CATSDLRDRRQHF	TGTGCCACCAGTGATTTAAGGGACAGGCGCCAACATTTT
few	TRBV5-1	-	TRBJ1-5	CASSLEGGTQPQHF	TGCGCCAGCAGCTTGGAGGGGGGTACTCAGCCCCAGCATTTT
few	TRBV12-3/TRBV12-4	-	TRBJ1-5	CASSMGGSNQPQHF	TGTGCCAGCAGCATGGGGGGAAGCAATCAGCCCCAGCATTTT
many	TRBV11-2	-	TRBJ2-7	CASSPTTGPYEQYF	TGTGCCAGCAGCCCGACTACCGGACCCTACGAGCAGTACTTC
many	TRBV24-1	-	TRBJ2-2	CATSEDETGELFF	TGTGCCACCAGTGAAGATGAAACCGGGGAGCTGTTTTTT
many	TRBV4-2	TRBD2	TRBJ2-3	CASSQRTSASTDTQYF	TGTGCCAGCAGCCAACGGACTAGCGCTAGCACAGATACGCAGTATTTT
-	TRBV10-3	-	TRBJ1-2	CAISVADRDYGYTF	TGTGCCATCAGTGTTGCCGACCGTGACTATGGCTACACCTTC
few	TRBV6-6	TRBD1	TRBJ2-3	CASAGQGGTDTQYF	TGTGCCAGTGCGGGACAGGGTGGCACAGATACGCAGTATTTT
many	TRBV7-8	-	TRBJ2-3	CASNFGLSTDTQYF	TGTGCCAGCAATTTTGGACTCAGCACAGATACGCAGTATTTT
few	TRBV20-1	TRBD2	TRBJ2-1	CSAKVAGGDNEQFF	TGCAGTGCTAAGGTAGCGGGGGGTGACAATGAGCAGTTCTTC
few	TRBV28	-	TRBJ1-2	CASSLQHYGYTF	TGTGCCAGCAGTTTACAGCACTATGGCTACACCTTC
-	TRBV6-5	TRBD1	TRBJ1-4	CASSSDRGREKLFF	TGTGCCAGCAGTTCAGACAGGGGCCGTGAAAAACTGTTTTTT
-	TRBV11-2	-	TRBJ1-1	CASAGERAFF	TGTGCCAGCGCAGGGGAACGAGCTTTCTTT
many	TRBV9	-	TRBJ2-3	CASSVASYTDTQYF	TGTGCCAGCAGCGTAGCATCGTACACAGATACGCAGTATTTT
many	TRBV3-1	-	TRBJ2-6	CASSQDFTDSGANVLTF	TGTGCCAGCAGCCAAGATTTCACAGATTCTGGGGCCAACGTCCTGACTTTC
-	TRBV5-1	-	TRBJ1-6	CASSSASYAPLHF	TGCGCCAGCAGCTCCGCAAGTTACGCACCCCTCCACTTT
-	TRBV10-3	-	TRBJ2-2	CASRASNTGELFF	TGTGCCTCCAGGGCTTCGAACACCGGGGAGCTGTTTTTT
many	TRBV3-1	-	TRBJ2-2	CASSQAGADTGELFF	TGTGCCAGCAGCCAAGCCGGGGCCGACACCGGGGAGCTGTTTTTT
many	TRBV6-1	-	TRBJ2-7	CASSEVPRDEQYF	TGTGCCAGCAGTGAAGTTCCACGGGACGAGCAGTACTTC
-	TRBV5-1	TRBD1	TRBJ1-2	CASSLFQGVSYGYTF	TGCGCCAGCAGCTTGTTCCAGGGGGTGAGCTATGGCTACACCTTC
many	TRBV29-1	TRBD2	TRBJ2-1	CSVLERGPPSSYNEQFF	TGCAGCGTTCTTGAGCGGGGCCCACCTAGCTCCTACAATGAGCAGTTCTTC
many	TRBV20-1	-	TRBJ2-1	CSARGGPRVNEQFF	TGCAGTGCTAGAGGGGGGCCCAGAGTCAATGAGCAGTTCTTC